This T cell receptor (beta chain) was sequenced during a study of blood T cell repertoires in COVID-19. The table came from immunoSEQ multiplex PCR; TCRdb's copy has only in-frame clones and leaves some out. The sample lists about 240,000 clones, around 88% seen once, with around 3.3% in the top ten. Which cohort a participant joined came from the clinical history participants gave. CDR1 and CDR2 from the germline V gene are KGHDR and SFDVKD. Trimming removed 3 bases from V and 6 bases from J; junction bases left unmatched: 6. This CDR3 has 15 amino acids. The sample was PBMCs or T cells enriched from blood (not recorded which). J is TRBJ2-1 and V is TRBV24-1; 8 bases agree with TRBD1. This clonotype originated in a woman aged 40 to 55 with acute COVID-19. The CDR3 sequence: CATSDPPDRGNEQFF. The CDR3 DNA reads TGTGCCACCAGTGATCCGCCCGACAGGGGCAATGAGCAGTTCTTC.